Below are 27 T cell receptor beta chains sequenced from a single sample in a study of CXCR3-negative and CXCR3-positive naive CD8 T cells. These TCRs' antigens remain unknown. The study, taken as a whole, reports: When CXCR3-positive naive cells were set against CXCR3-negative naive cells, the former had more hydrophobic TRB CDR3s.

The method, 5' RACE with UMI labels, was used to prepare the TRB cDNA libraries. Reprocessing the 5' RACE reads, TCRdb reports a single entry for every CDR3 protein and omits DNA. The sample is made up of some 150,000 distinct CDR3 sequences, and the top ten hold approximately 0.27% of it. The sample was naive CXCR3+ CD8+ T cells from blood. The sample's subset: CD45RO-CCR7+CD27+CD95- naive CD8+ T cells expressing CXCR3 (TNR3+). Receptor source: a human donor in good health. Some clones in this sample may be carry-over from other donors' samples.

The V and J genes are TRBV29-1 and TRBJ2-7; TCRdb's D call, TRBD2, is unchecked because there is no DNA. From germline, CDR1 is SQVTM and CDR2 ANQGSEA. The CDR3 is 15 residues long. The CDR3: CSTDGGDSSSYEQYF.

This chain joins TRBV3-1 and TRBJ2-7; TCRdb selects TRBD2, and the lack of DNA leaves this call unchecked. This CDR3 is 16 amino acids long. Germline values: CDR1 LGHDT, CDR2 YNNKEL (reference sequence). The CDR3 sequence: CASSPAGPSGIYEQYF.

The CDR3 sequence is CASSPDGSNTGELFF. The chain recombines TRBV28 with TRBJ2-2. The CDR3 covers 15 residues. Germline CDR1 and CDR2: MDHEN and SYDVKM.

This chain connects TRBV29-1 to TRBJ2-7. Per the germline V gene, CDR1 is SQVTM and CDR2 is ANQGSEA. The CDR3 length is 13 residues. CDR3 sequence reads: CSVAQGSSYEQYF.

The genes are TRBV18 and TRBJ2-7; TCRdb selects TRBD1, and the lack of DNA leaves this call unchecked. The CDR3 runs to 15 residues. Germline V gene sequence: CDR1 KGHSH, CDR2 LQKENI. Here the CDR3 reads CASSPLTGSGYEQYF.

The rearrangement joins TRBV6-5 to TRBJ2-3; the D gene TCRdb calls, TRBD2, cannot be checked with no DNA. Germline CDR1 and CDR2: MNHEY and SVGAGI. This CDR3 is built from 15 residues. The CDR3 sequence: CASSYLALSTDTQYF.

The genes are TRBV29-1 and TRBJ2-1. Germline loops: CDR1 SQVTM, CDR2 ANQGSEA. CDR3 length: 12 amino acids. The CDR3 loop is CSIGKEFNEQFF.

This rearrangement joins TRBV6-5 to TRBJ2-1; TCRdb reports TRBD1, a call that lacks DNA to check it against. The length of the CDR3 is 15 residues. Germline V gene lookup returns CDR1 MNHEY and CDR2 SVGAGI. The CDR3 loop is CASSSSGTVDNEQFF.

The V and J genes are TRBV20-1 and TRBJ2-1; absent DNA, TCRdb's TRBD2 call cannot be checked. The CDR3 is 16 amino acids. Germline values: CDR1 DFQATT, CDR2 SNEGSKA (reference sequence). This CDR3 reads CSARDLEGLYYNEQFF.

The V and J genes are TRBV30 and TRBJ2-1; TCRdb lists TRBD1, though no DNA is available to test this call. Looked up from germline, CDR1 is GTSNPN and CDR2 is SVGIG (reference sequence). The CDR3 is 16 amino acids. The CDR3 region is CAWSVNLRQGHNEQFF.

The V and J genes are TRBV12-3 or TRBV12-4 and TRBJ1-4. The CDR3 is 14 residues long. Here the CDR3 reads CASSPERANEKLVF.

The V and J genes are TRBV7-2 and TRBJ2-3; the TCRdb D gene call, TRBD2, has no DNA to confirm it. The CDR3 has 13 residues. Looked up from germline, CDR1 is SGHTA and CDR2 is FQGNSA. The CDR3 region is CASSLLVFDTQYF. The whole variable domain, remainder taken from reference TRBV7-2 and TRBJ2-3, is GAGVSQSPSNKVTEKGKDVELRCDPISGHTALYWYRQSLGQGLEFLIYFQGNSAPDKSGLPSDRFSAERTGGSVSTLTIQRTQQEDSAVYLCASSLLVFDTQYFGPGTRLTVL.

The chain employs TRBV29-1 and TRBJ1-1. The V gene's germline CDR1 is SQVTM and CDR2 ANQGSEA. This CDR3 has 13 residues. The CDR3 spells CSGFQGGKTEAFF. Full variable domain (outside the CDR3, taken from reference TRBV29-1 and TRBJ1-1): SAVISQKPSRDICQRGTSLTIQCQVDSQVTMMFWYRQQPGQSLTLIATANQGSEATYESGFVIDKFPISRPNLTFSTLTVSNMSPEDSSIYLCSGFQGGKTEAFFGQGTRLTVV.

The chain couples TRBV7-6 to TRBJ2-1; absent DNA, TCRdb's TRBD2 call cannot be checked. Germline V gene data show CDR1 as SGHVS and CDR2 as FNYEAQ. This CDR3 is 18 amino acids long. The CDR3 is CASSRPSPSGDEYNEQFF.

The chain combines TRBV29-1 with TRBJ2-7; TCRdb's D gene call, TRBD1, goes unchecked for lack of DNA. This CDR3 has 13 residues. CDR1 and CDR2 (germline): SQVTM, ANQGSEA. This chain's CDR3 is CSVEGGTLYEQYF.

The chain links TRBV28 to TRBJ2-1; without DNA, the TCRdb call of TRBD1 cannot be checked. The CDR3 runs to 13 residues. Germline V gene lookup returns CDR1 MDHEN and CDR2 SYDVKM. CDR3 sequence reads: CASSPGPGGEQFF.

J is TRBJ2-1 and V is TRBV2; the D gene TCRdb calls, TRBD2, cannot be checked with no DNA. This CDR3 comprises 15 residues. Germline values: CDR1 SNHLY, CDR2 FYNNEI. The CDR3 sequence: CASSGRIAGGGEQFF. Full variable domain (rest looked up from reference TRBV2 and TRBJ2-1): EPEVTQTPSHQVTQMGQEVILRCVPISNHLYFYWYRQILGQKVEFLVSFYNNEISEKSEIFDDQFSVERPDGSNFTLKIRSTKLEDSAMYFCASSGRIAGGGEQFFGPGTRLTVL.

The CDR3: CASSFPQASYEQYF. The rearrangement joins TRBV12-3 or TRBV12-4 to TRBJ2-7; TCRdb names TRBD2, which stays unverified in the absence of DNA. The CDR3 is 14 residues long.

The chain joins TRBV7-8 to TRBJ1-5; TCRdb's D call, TRBD1, is unchecked because there is no DNA. Germline V lookup: CDR1 SGHVS, CDR2 FQNEAQ. This CDR3 is built from 13 residues. The CDR3 here is CASSETGGQPQHF.

The V gene is TRBV29-1, the J gene TRBJ2-5; the TCRdb call, TRBD1, lacks DNA for checking. Germline V gives CDR1 SQVTM, CDR2 ANQGSEA. CDR3 length: 14 residues. The CDR3 spells CSVETPLTQETQYF.

This chain joins TRBV5-6 and TRBJ2-2; TCRdb selects TRBD2, and the lack of DNA leaves this call unchecked. Germline V gene lookup returns CDR1 SGHDT and CDR2 YYEEEE. The CDR3 runs 14 residues. This CDR3 is CASSLVRAAGELFF.

The chain recombines TRBV9 with TRBJ1-1. Germline CDR1 is SGDLS and CDR2 is YYNGEE. This CDR3 region has 13 residues. The CDR3 protein is CASSVAANTEAFF.

Here the CDR3 reads CAAGHNQETQYF. This sequence joins TRBV28 and TRBJ2-5; without DNA, the TCRdb call of TRBD1 cannot be checked. The CDR3 contains 12 residues. Germline loops: CDR1 MDHEN, CDR2 SYDVKM.

This chain uses TRBV4-1 with TRBJ1-1. Germline CDR1 and CDR2: MGHRA and YSYEKL. This CDR3 has 13 amino acids. CDR3 in amino acids: CASSQARTYEAFF.

J is TRBJ2-1 and V is TRBV7-9; TCRdb returns TRBD1, unconfirmable since there is no DNA. CDR3 size: 16 residues. CDR1 and CDR2 from the germline V gene are SEHNR and FQNEAQ (reference sequence). This chain's CDR3 is CASSPRTGGIYNEQFF.

J is TRBJ1-2 and V is TRBV7-8. There are 13 residues in the CDR3. CDR1 and CDR2 (germline): SGHVS, FQNEAQ. The CDR3 region is CASSLDGDYGYTF.

The CDR3 spells CSATVLATYEQYF. The J gene is TRBJ2-7, the V gene TRBV20-1; TCRdb indicates TRBD2, and absent DNA this call remains unverified. CDR1 and CDR2 (germline): DFQATT, SNEGSKA (reference sequence). The CDR3 loop spans 13 amino acids.